This entry lists 31 T cell receptor beta chains sequenced from one sample in a study of PD-1 blockade in classical Hodgkin lymphoma. With no exception, relapse followed autologous stem cell transplantation in all patients, and brentuximab vedotin exposure varied. The repertoire was sequenced with immunoSEQ multiplex PCR; TCRdb's copy has only in-frame clones and lacks some. The sample lists roughly 4,300 clones; around 70% were seen once. This specimen consisted of peripheral blood mononuclear cells (PBMCs), obtained at baseline. The source of these receptors is a human donor with classical Hodgkin lymphoma.

The sample holds one count of this clone. CDR3 sequence: CASSLVDRASGEQYF. As DNA, the CDR3 is TGTGCCAGCAGCTTGGTAGACAGGGCATCGGGCGAGCAGTACTTC. This rearrangement joins TRBV5-6 to TRBJ2-7, with 7 bases identical to TRBD1. The V and J ends lost 0 bases and 6 bases, in that order; junction bases with no gene match: 9. The CDR3 loop spans 15 amino acids. The germline CDR1 and CDR2 sequences are SGHDT and YYEEEE.

V usage is TRBV27 and J usage is TRBJ2-1; 13 bases are a match to TRBD2. V gave up 4 bases and J gave up 9 bases; unmatched junction bases: 9. The CDR3 contains 16 residues. Per the germline V gene, CDR1 is MNHEY and CDR2 is SMNVEV (reference sequence). This CDR3 reads CASSYLTSGRSGEQFF. The CDR3 region has the DNA TGTGCCAGCAGTTACCTGACTAGCGGGAGGTCCGGTGAGCAGTTCTTC.

The rearrangement joins TRBV7-6 to TRBJ2-2; D perhaps matches TRBD1 (5 bases). The CDR3 covers 16 residues. Germline V gives CDR1 SGHVS, CDR2 FNYEAQ. Trimming removed 1 base from V and 5 bases from J, with 14 bases in between. The CDR3 DNA follows: TGTGCCAGCAGCTTAGAGTCAATGGGGCTAACCGGGGAGCTGTTTTTT. This sequence encodes CASSLESMGLTGELFF.

The J gene is TRBJ2-3, the V gene TRBV19, with a possible D match to TRBD2 (6 bases). CDR3 size: 14 residues. Looked up from germline, CDR1 is LNHDA and CDR2 is SQIVND (reference sequence). The V end lost 10 bases, the J end lost 6 bases, and 20 bases lay between the germline ends. The CDR3 DNA sequence: TGTGCCATCGGGAGTAGCGCTTCGGGTGATACGCAGTATTTT. Its protein product is CAIGSSASGDTQYF.

The chain employs TRBV9 and TRBJ1-2; possibly TRBD1 for D (5 bases). The V end lost 4 bases, the J end lost 4 bases, and 14 bases lay between the germline ends. The germline gives CDR1 SGDLS, CDR2 YYNGEE. CDR3 length: 14 residues. The CDR3 region is CASSPRTSAYGYTF. The CDR3 DNA follows: TGTGCCAGCAGCCCCAGGACATCAGCCTATGGCTACACCTTC.

Regarding this clone: At the DNA level, this CDR3 is encoded by other sequences in the same sample as well. V and J are TRBV6-5 and TRBJ2-3; D remains unclear. The CDR3 totals 11 residues. Germline CDR1 reads MNHEY; CDR2 reads SVGAGI. The ends were cut back, 5 bases at V and 0 bases at J, with 0 bases in the middle. The CDR3 here is CASSSTDTQYF. The CDR3 DNA reads as TGTGCCAGCAGTAGCACAGATACGCAGTATTTT.

The gene calls are TRBV18 and TRBJ1-4; no clear D gene. V gave up 5 bases and J gave up 0 bases, with 7 bases separating them. The CDR3 spans 14 residues. Germline V gene lookup returns CDR1 KGHSH and CDR2 LQKENI. DNA of the CDR3: TGTGCCAGCTCATACACAGCAACTAATGAAAAACTGTTTTTT. It codes for CASSYTATNEKLFF.

The J gene is TRBJ2-5, the V gene TRBV5-5; D is perhaps TRBD1 or TRBD2 (5 bases each). V was clipped by 1 base and J by 2 bases, with 12 bases between them. CDR3 length equals 15 residues. CDR1 is SGHKS and CDR2 is YYEKEE in the germline V gene (reference sequence). The CDR3: CASSLIWDDQETQYF. The CDR3 nucleotides are TGTGCCAGCAGCTTGATCTGGGACGATCAAGAGACCCAGTACTTC. Drawing the rest from reference TRBV5-5 and TRBJ2-5, the complete variable domain is DAGVTQSPTHLIKTRGQQVTLRCSPISGHKSVSWYQQVLGQGPQFIFQYYEKEERGRGNFPDRFSARQFPNYSSELNVNALLLGDSALYLCASSLIWDDQETQYFGPGTRLLVL.

This clone has more than one count but fewer than ten. The rearrangement joins TRBV5-8 to TRBJ2-1; TRBD1 agrees at 11 bases. CDR1 and CDR2 (germline): SGHTS, YDEGEE. The V and J ends lost 4 bases and 2 bases, in that order; junction bases with no gene match: 5. The CDR3 is 16 amino acids. The CDR3 coding sequence is TGTGCCAGCAGCCCCCGGGACAGGGGGACCTACAATGAGCAGTTCTTC. Encoded protein: CASSPRDRGTYNEQFF.

The chain is built from TRBV7-8 and TRBJ2-1; 12 bases match TRBD2. V lost 5 bases to trimming and J lost 4 bases; unmatched junction nucleotides: 9. The CDR3 has 17 residues. Germline V CDR1 and CDR2: SGHVS, FQNEAQ. Here the CDR3 reads CASSPWTSGIAYNEQFF. Here the CDR3 DNA reads TGTGCCAGCAGCCCATGGACTAGCGGGATAGCATACAATGAGCAGTTCTTC.

The J gene is TRBJ2-7, the V gene TRBV5-4; D remains unclear. The CDR3 has 16 amino acids. Trimming took off 0 bases at V and 0 bases at J, with 13 bases between the two ends. From germline, CDR1 is SGHNT and CDR2 YYREEE (reference sequence). The CDR3 bases are TGTGCCAGCAGCTTGGATTTGCGGACGAGCTCCTACGAGCAGTACTTC. Translated, it gives CASSLDLRTSSYEQYF. The variable domain in full, with the rest retrieved from reference TRBV5-4 and TRBJ2-7, is ETGVTQSPTHLIKTRGQQVTLRCSSQSGHNTVSWYQQALGQGPQFIFQYYREEENGRGNFPPRFSGLQFPNYSSELNVNALELDDSALYLCASSLDLRTSSYEQYFGPGTRLTVT.

The chain uses TRBV27 and TRBJ2-1; 14 bases match TRBD2. Germline V CDR1 and CDR2: MNHEY, SMNVEV (reference sequence). With V trimmed by 3 bases and J by 7 bases, 2 bases remained unmatched. There are 15 residues in the CDR3. This CDR3 is CASSFGTSGSNEQFF. CDR3 in DNA: TGTGCCAGCAGTTTTGGGACTAGCGGGAGTAATGAGCAGTTCTTC.

V gene TRBV7-8 combines with J gene TRBJ2-1, with TRBD2 identical over 7 bases. The germline V gene encodes CDR1 SGHVS and CDR2 FQNEAQ. The CDR3 consists of 13 residues. V gave up 7 bases and J gave up 5 bases; unmatched junction bases: 5. The CDR3 loop reads CASTGTTNNEQFF. The CDR3 DNA sequence: TGTGCCAGCACCGGGACTACCAACAATGAGCAGTTCTTC.

This chain links TRBV4-3 with TRBJ2-1, with D maybe TRBD1 (5 bases). The germline V gene has CDR1 LGHNA and CDR2 YSLEER. This CDR3 has 16 amino acids. Trimming removed 2 bases from V and 0 bases from J, with 11 bases in between. CDR3 nucleotide sequence: TGCGCCAGCAGCCAACAAAGGGGTAGCTCCTACAATGAGCAGTTCTTC. Translation gives CASSQQRGSSYNEQFF.

Concerning this clone: One junction end disagrees with the germline gene, perhaps due to a read error. The rearrangement links TRBV5-6 to TRBJ2-3; D tentatively fits TRBD1 or TRBD2 (5 bases each). In germline, CDR1 is SGHDT, CDR2 YYEEEE. This CDR3 spans 16 amino acids. Written as DNA, the CDR3 is TGTGCCAGCTGCTTCCAGAGGGGAGCGGGCACAGATACGCAGTATTTT. This codes for CASCFQRGAGTDTQYF. The whole variable domain, remainder taken from reference TRBV5-6 and TRBJ2-3, is DAGVTQSPTHLIKTRGQQVTLRCSPKSGHDTVSWYQQALGQGPQFIFQYYEEEERQRGNFPDRFSGHQFPNYSSELNVNALLLGDSALYLCASCFQRGAGTDTQYFGPGTRLTVL.

The chain couples TRBV7-3 to TRBJ2-3; D gene unclear. The CDR3 has 16 amino acids. V was trimmed by 1 base and J by 1 base, leaving 12 bases between them. The germline V gene has CDR1 SGHTA and CDR2 FQGTGA. The CDR3 region has the DNA TGTGCCAGCAGCTTAAGCCCGAATGGGGGCACAGATACGCAGTATTTT. Translation: CASSLSPNGGTDTQYF. Complete variable domain (other parts from reference TRBV7-3 and TRBJ2-3): GAGVSQTPSNKVTEKGKYVELRCDPISGHTALYWYRQSLGQGPEFLIYFQGTGAADDSGLPNDRFFAVRPEGSVSTLKIQRTERGDSAVYLCASSLSPNGGTDTQYFGPGTRLTVL.

This clone was picked up a small number of times. V gene TRBV7-2 combines with J gene TRBJ2-7, with D possibly being TRBD2 (6 bases). Trimming pared 5 bases from V and 10 bases from J, leaving 21 bases between. CDR1 SGHTA and CDR2 FQGNSA come from the germline V gene. This CDR3 region has 14 residues. The CDR3 region has the DNA TGTGCCAGCAGCACCTCAGGTGACACCGCGGGACAGTACTTC. Translated, it gives CASSTSGDTAGQYF.

This clone has just one count. This chain uses TRBV27 with TRBJ2-7; the D gene is possibly TRBD1 (6 bases). V was trimmed by 7 bases and J by 4 bases, leaving 14 bases between them. The CDR3 is made up of 13 amino acids. Germline-derived CDR1 and CDR2 are MNHEY and SMNVEV (reference sequence). CDR3 residues: CASTGTLPYEQYF. CDR3 coding DNA: TGTGCCAGCACCGGGACACTACCTTACGAGCAGTACTTC.

V usage is TRBV7-2 and J usage is TRBJ1-5; 7 positions match TRBD1. J was trimmed by 1 base and V by 4 bases; bases with no gene match: 7. The germline gives CDR1 SGHTA, CDR2 FQGNSA. CDR3 length: 16 residues. CDR3 sequence (DNA): TGTGCCAGCAGCTCCCCGACAGGGAGGAGCAATCAGCCCCAGCATTTT. It is translated as CASSSPTGRSNQPQHF.

J is TRBJ1-4 and V is TRBV7-2; tentative D call: TRBD1 (6 bases). The CDR3 spans 14 residues. The V end was cut by 4 bases, the J end by 7 bases, with 13 bases between. Germline CDR1 is SGHTA and CDR2 is FQGNSA. As DNA, the CDR3 is TGTGCCAGCAGCTCTCAGGGGAGGCGTGAAAAACTGTTTTTT. Its protein product is CASSSQGRREKLFF. The full variable domain, in which reference TRBV7-2 and TRBJ1-4 provide the parts outside the CDR3, is GAGVSQSPSNKVTEKGKDVELRCDPISGHTALYWYRQSLGQGLEFLIYFQGNSAPDKSGLPSDRFSAERTGGSVSTLTIQRTQQEDSAVYLCASSSQGRREKLFFGSGTQLSVL.

Within the sample, this clone is large. This chain links TRBV5-1 with TRBJ2-5; D may be TRBD2 (5 bases). Germline loops: CDR1 SGHRS, CDR2 YFSETQ. V gave up 0 bases and J gave up 5 bases, with 8 bases separating them. The CDR3 has 13 amino acids. CDR3 DNA: TGCGCCAGCAGCTTGGAGGGAGTGGAGACCCAGTACTTC. Translated: CASSLEGVETQYF.

The chain is built from TRBV19 and TRBJ2-2; D might be TRBD1 (6 bases). V was pared by 6 bases and J by 0 bases, with 11 bases between. Germline V gene data show CDR1 as LNHDA and CDR2 as SQIVND (reference sequence). The CDR3 extends over 15 amino acids. This chain's CDR3 is CASRSGAANTGELFF. For the CDR3, the DNA is TGTGCCAGTAGATCAGGGGCCGCGAACACCGGGGAGCTGTTTTTT. Full variable domain (outside the CDR3, taken from reference TRBV19 and TRBJ2-2): DGGITQSPKYLFRKEGQNVTLSCEQNLNHDAMYWYRQDPGQGLRLIYYSQIVNDFQKGDIAEGYSVSREKKESFPLTVTSAQKNPTAFYLCASRSGAANTGELFFGEGSRLTVL.

Concerning this clone: Different DNA sequences within this sample yield the same CDR3. The V call is TRBV5-1, the J call TRBJ2-7; a possible D gene is TRBD1 (6 bases). CDR1 and CDR2 from the germline V gene are SGHRS and YFSETQ. The CDR3 has 15 residues. Between the trimmed V and J ends, which lost 0 bases and 0 bases, there was a span of 10 bases. Here the CDR3 DNA reads TGCGCCAGCAGCTTGGAGGGGGTCATCTCCTACGAGCAGTACTTC. It encodes CASSLEGVISYEQYF.

This chain uses TRBV29-1 with TRBJ1-3; D might be TRBD1 (5 bases). The CDR3 is made up of 15 amino acids. CDR1 and CDR2 from the germline V gene are SQVTM and ANQGSEA. The germline V and J ends were trimmed by 6 bases and 3 bases, with 18 bases remaining between them. The CDR3 region is CSVTQIQRGGNTIYF. CDR3 nucleotides: TGCAGCGTGACACAGATCCAAAGGGGTGGAAACACCATATATTTT.

By sample fraction, this clone is medium-sized. This sequence joins TRBV19 and TRBJ1-1, with a weak D call TRBD1 (6 bases). This CDR3 is 12 amino acids long. Deletions cut 6 bases from V and 10 bases from J, with 15 bases between. Looked up from germline, CDR1 is LNHDA and CDR2 is SQIVND (reference sequence). CDR3 sequence: CASSPKGVGAFF. In nucleotides, the CDR3 is TGTGCCAGTAGCCCTAAGGGGGTGGGAGCTTTCTTT.

The chain has TRBV2 and TRBJ2-4, with D possibly matching TRBD1 (5 bases). Between the trimmed V and J ends, which lost 0 bases and 3 bases, there was a span of 12 bases. Germline CDR1 SNHLY, CDR2 FYNNEI. The CDR3 runs to 16 residues. The CDR3 bases are TGTGCCAGCAGTGAAGCGATAGGGGAAGGCAAAAACATTCAGTACTTC. The encoded protein is CASSEAIGEGKNIQYF.

As for this clone: A read error may produce the germline difference seen at one junction end. Additional DNA sequences in this sample encode the identical CDR3. V and J are TRBV27 and TRBJ1-6, with a weak D call TRBD1 (5 bases). CDR1 MNHEY and CDR2 SMNVEV come from the germline V gene (reference sequence). CDR3 size: 16 residues. CDR3 residues: CASSFTSGTVNSPLHF. The CDR3 bases are TGTGCCAGCAGCTTTACCTCCGGGACGGTAAATTCGCCCCTCCACTTT.

The V and J genes are TRBV5-5 and TRBJ2-5; no firm D call. Germline-derived CDR1 and CDR2 are SGHKS and YYEKEE (reference sequence). V lost 1 base to trimming and J lost 2 bases, with 9 bases between them. This CDR3 comprises 14 residues. As DNA, the CDR3 is TGTGCCAGCAGCTTGACAAGAACTCAAGAGACCCAGTACTTC. Protein: CASSLTRTQETQYF.

V and J are TRBV19 and TRBJ2-7; D possibly matches TRBD1 or TRBD2 (5 bases each). Germline V gene lookup returns CDR1 LNHDA and CDR2 SQIVND (reference sequence). The V end was cut by 5 bases, the J end by 5 bases, with 22 bases between. This CDR3 has 16 residues. The CDR3 nucleotides are TGTGCCAGTAGTCCACGGGACGGCCAGTTGATTCACGAGCAGTACTTC. This codes for CASSPRDGQLIHEQYF.

In regard to this clone: Its ends do not fully match the called genes, so a read error is possible. In the same sample, other DNA sequences code for this CDR3. The chain is built from TRBV12-5 and TRBJ2-1; 9 nucleotides line up with TRBD1. From germline, CDR1 is LGHNT and CDR2 FRNRAP. This CDR3 region has 15 residues. Here the CDR3 DNA reads TGTGCTAGTGGTTTAGGAACAGGGGGCTACGATGAGCAGTTCTTC. Translated, it gives CASGLGTGGYDEQFF.

The CDR3 protein is CASSLGRGSETQYF. In DNA form, the CDR3 reads TGTGCCAGCAGCTTAGGGCGGGGCAGTGAGACCCAGTACTTC. J is TRBJ2-5 and V is TRBV7-3; possible D gene TRBD2, 6 bases. CDR3 length equals 14 residues. Germline V gives CDR1 SGHTA, CDR2 FQGTGA. V was pared by 2 bases and J by 5 bases, with 12 bases between.